This T cell receptor (beta chain) was obtained from a study of T cell responses to AZD1222 COVID-19 vaccine. Study findings and constraints: Increases in Spike-specific TCR breadth and depth were seen after two AZD1222 doses. Possibly, clonal diversity was underestimated; donors were largely white British and included more females. Sampling that yielded the repertoires occurred only after the peak T cell response.

CDR1 is SGDLS and CDR2 is YYNGEE in the germline V gene. The V gene lost 0 bases and the J gene lost 3 bases, with 7 bases spanning the gap. The CDR3 length is 14 residues. TCRdb keeps only in-frame clones here, not all; method: immunoSEQ multiplex PCR. The data hold about 110,000 clones, with about 91% observed a single time. Notes on this clone: Its antigen is as yet unknown.

This chain connects TRBV9 to TRBJ1-3; unclear D gene. This receptor was taken from an adult who received the AZD1222 COVID-19 vaccine. The sample here was peripheral blood, taken 28 days after the second AZD1222 dose. The CDR3, as DNA: TGTGCCAGCAGCGTAGAGGGTGATGGAAACACCATATATTTT. Translation gives CASSVEGDGNTIYF.